What follows are 9 T cell receptor beta chains derived from one specimen sequenced in a study of T cell changes during pregnancy in multiple sclerosis (dated by TCRdb to 2018 to 2020). The library came from the immunoSEQ multiplex PCR assay. TCRdb took this table from immuneACCESS and kept in-frame rearrangements with V and J called. Such tables lack part of the clones; where checked against another copy, unresolved V genes explain under half of the gap, and the rest is unexplained. The sample yields about 70,000 clones; approximately 94% were counted once. The ten largest clones capture about 0.5% of the sample. This specimen consisted of peripheral blood, obtained in the third trimester of pregnancy. The source of these receptors is a female donor with multiple sclerosis, enrolled in a pregnancy study.

The chain joins TRBV7-2 to TRBJ2-2; possibly TRBD2 for D (5 bases). Between the trimmed V and J ends, which lost 0 bases and 8 bases, there was a span of 10 bases. The CDR3 has 14 residues. Germline values: CDR1 SGHTA, CDR2 FQGNSA. In DNA, the CDR3 is TGTGCCAGCAGCTTAGCCCCTAGCTCAGGGGAGCTGTTTTTT. Translating gives CASSLAPSSGELFF.

V usage is TRBV11-2 and J usage is TRBJ2-2; TRBD2 matches at 9 bases. This CDR3 region has 16 residues. The V and J ends lost 3 bases and 5 bases, in that order; junction bases with no gene match: 7. Germline values: CDR1 SGHAT, CDR2 FQNNGV. CDR3 nucleotide sequence: TGTGCCAGCAGCTTTAGCGGGGGCGCGAGGACCGGGGAGCTGTTTTTT. Translated: CASSFSGGARTGELFF.

The chain has TRBV27 and TRBJ1-4; D is unresolved. This CDR3 contains 13 residues. The ends were cut back, 5 bases at V and 7 bases at J, with 11 bases in the middle. The germline V gene encodes CDR1 MNHEY and CDR2 SMNVEV (reference sequence). CDR3 sequence reads: CASSPGSSEKLFF. DNA of the CDR3: TGTGCCAGCAGTCCCGGGTCCTCTGAAAAACTGTTTTTT.

The rearrangement links TRBV13 to TRBJ2-3; D call uncertain. The germline V gene encodes CDR1 PRHDT and CDR2 FYEKMQ (reference sequence). Trimming took off 5 bases at V and 2 bases at J, with 8 bases between the two ends. The CDR3 contains 13 residues. CDR3 amino acids: CASSPQATDTQYF. The CDR3 bases are TGTGCCAGCAGCCCCCAAGCCACAGATACGCAGTATTTT.

The chain employs TRBV6-5 and TRBJ1-6, with 7 bases that match TRBD1. V dropped 6 bases and J dropped 7; count of bases not matched to a gene: 6. Germline V lookup: CDR1 MNHEY, CDR2 SVGAGI. The CDR3 sequence is 14 residues long. Here the CDR3 DNA reads TGTGCCAGCAGGGAGGGGGCAACGAATTCACCCCTCCACTTT. This codes for CASREGATNSPLHF.

The CDR3 DNA sequence: TGTGCCAGCAGCTGGAGCGGGACCTCCACAGATACGCAGTATTTT. Its protein product is CASSWSGTSTDTQYF. The chain has TRBV11-2 and TRBJ2-3; 7 nucleotides agree with TRBD2. CDR1 is SGHAT, CDR2 FQNNGV, per germline. V was pared by 4 bases and J by 2 bases, with 6 bases of the junction left unmatched. This CDR3 region has 15 residues.

This clone was observed a single time. The V and J genes are TRBV10-3 and TRBJ1-6; 7 bases align to TRBD1. With 0 bases clipped from V and 8 bases from J, the junction kept 10 bases outside the gene matches. CDR1 ENHRY and CDR2 SYGVKD come from the germline V gene. This CDR3 spans 17 amino acids. CDR3 coding DNA: TGTGCCATCAGTGAGTCCATGACAGGGCTCGTTGATTCACCCCTCCACTTT. This encodes CAISESMTGLVDSPLHF.

The V and J genes are TRBV11-2 and TRBJ2-7; TRBD2 aligns across 13 bases. The CDR3 is made up of 16 amino acids. Germline CDR1 reads SGHAT; CDR2 reads FQNNGV. J gave up 2 bases and V 7 bases, and 8 bases lay outside the gene matches. The CDR3 here is CASTPGLAGKTYEQYF. As DNA, the CDR3 is TGTGCCAGCACCCCGGGACTAGCGGGGAAAACCTACGAGCAGTACTTC.

The chain couples TRBV5-8 to TRBJ2-5; D perhaps matches TRBD1 (6 bases). The ends were cut back, 5 bases at V and 2 bases at J, with 19 bases in the middle. CDR3 length: 16 amino acids. The germline V gene has CDR1 SGHTS and CDR2 YDEGEE. DNA for the CDR3: TGTGCCAGCAGTTTTCGGTCGGTCAGGGGACAAGAGACCCAGTACTTC. It encodes CASSFRSVRGQETQYF.